This is a list of T cell receptor beta chains from one sample in a study of technical replicates of blood from several donors. Libraries were prepared by immunoSEQ multiplex PCR; TCRdb keeps only in-frame clonotypes and omits some of them. Of roughly 93,000 clones listed, more than 90% were seen once; the top ten hold over 0.2%. The specimen was T cells isolated from PBMCs. The receptors come from a human donor in good health. Both conserved end residues are part of each CDR3. Each record gives: D gene, clone size, J gene, V gene, CDR3 protein, CDR3 DNA. D genes are given only for firm matches. Only some rows state a clone size, as once, few, many or a class for expanded clones.

D: NA; size: few; J: TRBJ1-2; V: TRBV18; CDR3: CASSPTVTHPLEGYGYTF; DNA: TGTGCCAGCTCACCAACAGTTACCCACCCACTAGAGGGCTATGGCTACACCTTC
D: NA; size: few; J: TRBJ1-1; V: TRBV29-1; CDR3: CSVAKDRPMNTEAFF; DNA: TGCAGCGTGGCCAAAGACAGACCGATGAACACTGAAGCTTTCTTT
D: NA; size: NA; J: TRBJ2-3; V: TRBV6-1; CDR3: CASSGLTGTSTDTQYF; DNA: TGTGCCAGCAGTGGTCTGACAGGAACTAGCACAGATACGCAGTATTTT
D: TRBD2; size: NA; J: TRBJ2-1; V: TRBV5-1; CDR3: CASSLGAGELNEQFF; DNA: TGCGCCAGCAGCTTGGGAGCGGGAGAGCTCAATGAGCAGTTCTTC
D: TRBD1; size: NA; J: TRBJ2-2; V: TRBV6-5; CDR3: CASSRGQGATGELFF; DNA: TGTGCCAGCAGCCGGGGACAGGGGGCTACCGGGGAGCTGTTTTTT
D: NA; size: NA; J: TRBJ2-5; V: TRBV11-3; CDR3: CASTIPRARRQETQYF; DNA: TGTGCCAGCACAATACCACGAGCCCGGAGACAGGAGACCCAGTACTTC
D: TRBD2; size: NA; J: TRBJ2-1; V: TRBV27; CDR3: CASSPRLFGGDNEQFF; DNA: TGTGCCAGCAGTCCACGACTTTTCGGGGGGGACAATGAGCAGTTCTTC
D: NA; size: NA; J: TRBJ1-1; V: TRBV4-1; CDR3: CASSQGRRNTEAFF; DNA: TGCGCCAGCAGCCAAGGACGGAGGAACACTGAAGCTTTCTTT
D: TRBD1; size: few; J: TRBJ1-1; V: TRBV5-1; CDR3: CASSIQGALNTEAFF; DNA: TGCGCCAGCAGCATACAGGGGGCGTTGAACACTGAAGCTTTCTTT
D: TRBD1; size: NA; J: TRBJ1-2; V: TRBV27; CDR3: CASSLRGDRVNYGYTF; DNA: TGTGCCAGCAGCCTCAGGGGGGACAGGGTTAACTATGGCTACACCTTC
D: NA; size: NA; J: TRBJ2-1; V: TRBV29-1; CDR3: CSVLSPSYSEQFF; DNA: TGCAGCGTCCTTAGTCCGTCGTATTCTGAGCAGTTCTTC
D: NA; size: NA; J: TRBJ1-4; V: TRBV7-9; CDR3: CASSQEQGVEEKLFF; DNA: TGTGCCAGCAGCCAAGAACAGGGCGTAGAGGAAAAACTGTTTTTT
D: NA; size: NA; J: TRBJ1-2; V: TRBV7-9; CDR3: CASSLGDGYTF; DNA: TGTGCCAGCAGTTTAGGCGATGGCTACACCTTC
D: TRBD1; size: NA; J: TRBJ1-2; V: TRBV28; CDR3: CASTYTGDYGYTF; DNA: TGTGCCAGCACCTACACAGGGGATTATGGCTACACCTTC
D: TRBD1; size: NA; J: TRBJ1-2; V: TRBV29-1; CDR3: CSAIALQDRGYIGNYGYTF; DNA: TGCAGCGCAATCGCACTCCAGGACAGGGGGTACATCGGTAACTATGGCTACACCTTC
D: TRBD1; size: NA; J: TRBJ1-1; V: TRBV4-1; CDR3: CAGSQDRDPEAFF; DNA: TGCGCCGGCAGCCAGGACAGGGACCCTGAAGCTTTCTTT
D: TRBD1; size: NA; J: TRBJ1-4; V: TRBV7-9; CDR3: CASSSTGSLFF; DNA: TGTGCCAGCAGCTCGACAGGGTCACTGTTTTTT
D: NA; size: NA; J: TRBJ1-1; V: TRBV19; CDR3: CASSRPEAFF; DNA: TGTGCCAGTAGTAGGCCTGAAGCTTTCTTT
D: TRBD1; size: NA; J: TRBJ2-3; V: TRBV5-1; CDR3: CASSWADRGSTDTQYF; DNA: TGCGCCAGCAGCTGGGCGGACAGGGGAAGCACAGATACGCAGTATTTT
D: TRBD2; size: NA; J: TRBJ2-1; V: TRBV28; CDR3: CASSLGGLAGYYNEQFF; DNA: TGTGCCAGCAGTTTAGGCGGCCTAGCGGGTTACTACAATGAGCAGTTCTTC
D: NA; size: NA; J: TRBJ2-7; V: TRBV11-2; CDR3: CASSLAFYEQYF; DNA: TGTGCCAGCAGCTTAGCGTTCTACGAGCAGTACTTC
D: NA; size: NA; J: TRBJ2-6; V: TRBV28; CDR3: CASASGANVLTF; DNA: TGTGCCAGCGCTAGTGGGGCCAACGTCCTGACTTTC
D: NA; size: NA; J: TRBJ1-4; V: TRBV6-5; CDR3: CASSYRQPNEKLFF; DNA: TGTGCCAGCAGTTACCGACAGCCTAATGAAAAACTGTTTTTT
D: TRBD1; size: once; J: TRBJ1-4; V: TRBV6-1; CDR3: CASSVQTGASEKLFF; DNA: TGTGCCAGCAGTGTTCAGACAGGGGCTAGCGAAAAACTGTTTTTT
D: TRBD1; size: once; J: TRBJ2-5; V: TRBV10-3; CDR3: CATRDRGRFEETQYF; DNA: TGTGCCACCCGTGACAGGGGGCGATTTGAAGAGACCCAGTACTTC
D: NA; size: NA; J: TRBJ2-5; V: TRBV4-1; CDR3: CASSQAGVATQYF; DNA: TGCGCCAGCAGCCAAGCCGGAGTCGCGACCCAGTACTTC
D: TRBD2; size: NA; J: TRBJ2-7; V: TRBV10-1; CDR3: CASRPKPSGGTYEQYF; DNA: TGCGCCAGCAGGCCGAAACCTAGCGGGGGTACCTACGAGCAGTACTTC
D: NA; size: NA; J: TRBJ2-3; V: TRBV7-9; CDR3: CASSLQPDTQYF; DNA: TGTGCCAGCAGCCTACAGCCAGATACGCAGTATTTT
D: TRBD2; size: NA; J: TRBJ2-1; V: TRBV11-1; CDR3: CASSPRTSGIINEQFF; DNA: TGTGCCAGCAGCCCGAGGACTAGCGGTATAATTAATGAGCAGTTCTTC
D: TRBD1; size: NA; J: TRBJ2-5; V: TRBV6-5; CDR3: CASSYRALGGETQYF; DNA: TGTGCCAGCAGTTACCGCGCCTTAGGGGGCGAGACCCAGTACTTC
D: NA; size: NA; J: TRBJ2-1; V: TRBV21-1; CDR3: CASSAWTSGGHNEQFF; DNA: TGTGCCAGCAGCGCGTGGACTAGCGGGGGTCATAATGAGCAGTTCTTC
D: NA; size: NA; J: TRBJ1-4; V: TRBV9; CDR3: CASSALNEKLFF; DNA: TGTGCCAGCAGCGCCCTAAATGAAAAACTGTTTTTT